This record concerns one T cell receptor (beta chain) sequence. The antigen remains undetermined. Template-switching 5'RACE yielded the TCR cDNA; a universal primer site and UMIs were added in the process. One entry per CDR3 protein, called by TCRdb with MiXCR from the 5' RACE reads. The sample shows 500,000 to 650,000 distinct CDR3 sequences, about 14% of them seen only once. This specimen comes from a study of T cells after yellow fever vaccination. On the study more broadly: SMART-Seq v4 Ultra Low Input prepared libraries from low-cell fractions. Study findings and constraints: By day 5 rather than day 15, the secondary response had peaked, though it was weaker.

This CDR3 is 15 amino acids long. V was pared by 2 bases and J by 5 bases, with 18 bases between. Germline CDR1 is DFQATT and CDR2 is SNEGSKA (reference sequence). This chain connects TRBV20-1 to TRBJ2-5, with D perhaps matching TRBD2 (6 bases). The sequence came from a man aged 30-40 years who received the YFV17D yellow fever vaccine. Sequencing was performed on PBMCs, taken on the day of the yellow fever booster vaccination. DNA of the CDR3: TGCAGTGCTAGATTCGGCGGGACTTCACCGGAGACCCAGTACTTC. This codes for CSARFGGTSPETQYF.